The subject of this entry is one T cell receptor beta chain. Its antigen is unknown. These data belong to a study of T cell repertoires in aging, cancer and after chemotherapy. Study-wide points: Age-matched healthy donors had significantly more diverse, less clonal blood TCR repertoires than untreated cancer patients. In each cancer cohort, median generation probability increased across chemotherapy, suggesting thymic output rebounded.

Rearranged V-D-J TRB sequences were amplified with a mixed TRB-A/B primer pool. TCRdb ran MiXCR on the multiplex PCR reads and lists one entry per CDR3 protein. The table includes more than 1,300 distinct CDR3 sequences, approximately 49% detected once. TCR beta rearrangements were amplified from peripheral blood genomic DNA. Trimming left V 6 bases short and J 7 bases short, with 22 bases between. The CDR3 contains 15 residues. The germline V gene has CDR1 SGHKS and CDR2 YYEKEE (reference sequence). The clonotype comes from a human donor with a blood cancer. The rearrangement joins TRBV5-5 to TRBJ1-2, with TRBD1 as a possible D gene (5 bases). Sequencing used blood. CDR3 amino acids: CASKEMRPGDRGYTF. CDR3 coding DNA: TGTGCCAGCAAAGAGATGCGGCCGGGGGACCGTGGCTACACCTTC.